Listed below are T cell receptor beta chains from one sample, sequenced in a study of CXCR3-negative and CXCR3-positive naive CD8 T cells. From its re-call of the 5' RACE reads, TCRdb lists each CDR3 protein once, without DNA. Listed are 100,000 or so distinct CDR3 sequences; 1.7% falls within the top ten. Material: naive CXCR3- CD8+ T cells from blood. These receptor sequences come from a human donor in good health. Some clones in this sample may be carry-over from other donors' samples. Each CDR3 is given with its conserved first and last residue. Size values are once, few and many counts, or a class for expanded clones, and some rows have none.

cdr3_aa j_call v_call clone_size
CASSLQEATEAFF TRBJ1-1 TRBV12-3/TRBV12-4 -
CASSIGQAQFF TRBJ2-1 TRBV19 -
CASSLVGTSVMNEQFF TRBJ2-1 TRBV5-1 -
CASSQDRVHEQYF TRBJ2-7 TRBV14 -
CASSQVQTGGRSYEQFF TRBJ2-1 TRBV3-1 -
CASTQGLAQETQYF TRBJ2-5 TRBV4-3 -
CSVRLIGTEAFF TRBJ1-1 TRBV29-1 -
CSVEDPGFAPGNTIYF TRBJ1-3 TRBV29-1 -
CTSSYFGRDEQFF TRBJ2-1 TRBV7-2 -
CASSVITAMNTEAFF TRBJ1-1 TRBV9 -
CASNLPGTPTDTQYF TRBJ2-3 TRBV7-9 -
CASSQVGTVTEAFF TRBJ1-1 TRBV14 -
CSVEVSGTGNYEQYF TRBJ2-7 TRBV29-1 -
CASSRHGTPVYNEQFF TRBJ2-1 TRBV18 -
CASSPGQVPEPLHF TRBJ1-6 TRBV6-6 -
CASSLGDGIFRLFF TRBJ1-4 TRBV7-9 -
CASSFIQQGNDYGYTF TRBJ1-2 TRBV5-1 -
CASSPSWQSYNEQFF TRBJ2-1 TRBV7-3 medium-sized
CASSTTGHPNTEAFF TRBJ1-1 TRBV6-6 -
CSVRRDGSYEQYF TRBJ2-7 TRBV29-1 -
CASSPDTTGELFF TRBJ2-2 TRBV19 -
CASSLGVTSSYNEQFF TRBJ2-1 TRBV4-2 -
CAAGTSNTGELFF TRBJ2-2 TRBV6-2/TRBV6-3 -
CASSTTPEGGYYEQYF TRBJ2-7 TRBV5-5 -
CASSHNPPGLDGTDTQYF TRBJ2-3 TRBV14 -
CASSPGTGVSYEQYF TRBJ2-7 TRBV18 -
CASSPQTGAGETQYF TRBJ2-5 TRBV7-8 -
CSAPWVGSQYF TRBJ2-3 TRBV29-1 -
CSVGQALTGNTIYF TRBJ1-3 TRBV29-1 -
CASSQGASRGWTEAFF TRBJ1-1 TRBV4-2 -
CSVEQQNTEAFF TRBJ1-1 TRBV29-1 -
CASRSDSGQETQYF TRBJ2-5 TRBV28 -
CASSEIIGPVGTEAFF TRBJ1-1 TRBV12-3/TRBV12-4 -
CASSLTSGSLGEQYF TRBJ2-7 TRBV12-3/TRBV12-4 -
CASSFGTAYTGELFF TRBJ2-2 TRBV5-1 -
CASRTVIDQPQHF TRBJ1-5 TRBV6-2/TRBV6-3 -
CASSFSGQPYEQYF TRBJ2-7 TRBV28 -
CSVEETTSSTYEQYF TRBJ2-7 TRBV29-1 -
CASSDRGPYEQYF TRBJ2-7 TRBV6-1 -
CASSEYSTGFLTGEQFF TRBJ2-1 TRBV2 -
CSSTDPNTGELFF TRBJ2-2 TRBV29-1 -
CASSNRGWNTEAFF TRBJ1-1 TRBV19 -
CASSQEPGLVFYEQFF TRBJ2-1 TRBV4-1 -
CASSSWGGTEAFF TRBJ1-1 TRBV5-6 -
CASSPRGTYEQYF TRBJ2-7 TRBV28 -
CASSGGVYEQYF TRBJ2-7 TRBV11-2 -
CASSEVVQETQYF TRBJ2-5 TRBV2 -
CASSLEDSTDTQYF TRBJ2-3 TRBV5-1 -